This T cell receptor beta chain stems from a study of T cells in Graves' hyperthyroidism and ophthalmopathy. Study context: At the time of initial diagnosis and before any treatment, peripheral blood was collected.

There are 15 residues in the CDR3. Germline CDR1 is SGDLS and CDR2 is YYNGEE. Germline trimming cut 7 bases from V and 0 bases from J; bases unmatched to any gene: 5. Study-wide points: Most expanded thyroid clonotypes above 0.001 also appeared in blood.

Patients counted as stable if ophthalmopathy did not develop within 18 months. Hyperthyroidism patients were newly diagnosed, had disease duration under 2 months, and were aged 18 to 65 years. From RNA transcripts, TCR beta CDR3 regions were amplified. The HTBI primer set served for first-round RT-PCR of the TCR CDR3. TCRdb redid the calling of the multiplex PCR reads with MiXCR, one entry per CDR3 protein. The table lists roughly 700,000 distinct CDR3 sequences, about 35% of them singletons. On this clonotype itself: The antigen remains undetermined.

Source material: blood. This sequence originates from a woman in her 40s with Graves' hyperthyroidism. The chain carries TRBV9 and TRBJ1-1, with 11 bases fitting TRBD1. CDR3 region: CASEGTGGMNTEAFF. In nucleotides, the CDR3 is TGTGCCAGCGAAGGGACAGGGGGGATGAACACTGAAGCTTTCTTT.